The present T cell receptor beta chain was sequenced within a study of T-cell memory formation after mild COVID-19. One entry per CDR3 protein results from TCRdb running MiXCR on the 5' RACE reads. The sample shows about 130,000 distinct CDR3 sequences, about 18% of them seen only once. CDR3 size: 16 residues. Per the germline V gene, CDR1 is SGHRS and CDR2 is YFSETQ. The ends were cut back, 0 bases at V and 0 bases at J, with 10 bases in the middle. The clonotype originates from a young man who had mild COVID-19 (a few samples of this study predate the infection). Cell type and time point are not known. The rearrangement uses TRBV5-1 and TRBJ1-3; D is undetermined. The sample was PBMCs or a T cell subset sorted from them (not recorded which). The CDR3, as DNA: TGCGCCAGCAGCTTGGATCTCACGCGCTCTGGAAACACCATATATTTT. This codes for CASSLDLTRSGNTIYF. The full variable domain, rest sourced from reference TRBV5-1 and TRBJ1-3, is KAGVTQTPRYLIKTRGQQVTLSCSPISGHRSVSWYQQTPGQGLQFLFEYFSETQRNKGNFPGRFSGRQFSNSRSEMNVSTLELGDSALYLCASSLDLTRSGNTIYFGEGSWLTVV.